This TCR beta chain derives from a study of blood T cell repertoires in COVID-19. Across the study: Specimens from acute and convalescent COVID-19 originated in the United States, Italy and Spain. Nucleic acid was either cDNA or gDNA, and it came from T cells, B-cell-depleted T cells, or PBMCs.

The CDR3 covers 18 residues. Germline V gene lookup returns CDR1 SNHLY and CDR2 FYNNEI. With 3 bases removed from V and 1 base from J, the gap between germline ends came to 19 bases. Original data processing: Counts of nucleated cells, estimated from reference gene primer amplification, were obtained. This table comes from immunoSEQ multiplex PCR, and its TCRdb copy is limited to in-frame clones, with some not included. The DNA was the basis for D and trimming; V, J and clone size are from that table. The sample carries 75,000 to 90,000 clones, over 80% recorded once. The sequenced sample was peripheral blood. V usage is TRBV2 and J usage is TRBJ2-1; TRBD2 is a possible D gene (8 bases). The receptor comes from a man of 80 years or more with active or convalescent COVID-19. CDR3 DNA sequence: TGTGCCAGCAGTGACCAAAGGGGGCTAGCGGGTTCCTACAATGAGCAGTTCTTC. Amino acids: CASSDQRGLAGSYNEQFF.